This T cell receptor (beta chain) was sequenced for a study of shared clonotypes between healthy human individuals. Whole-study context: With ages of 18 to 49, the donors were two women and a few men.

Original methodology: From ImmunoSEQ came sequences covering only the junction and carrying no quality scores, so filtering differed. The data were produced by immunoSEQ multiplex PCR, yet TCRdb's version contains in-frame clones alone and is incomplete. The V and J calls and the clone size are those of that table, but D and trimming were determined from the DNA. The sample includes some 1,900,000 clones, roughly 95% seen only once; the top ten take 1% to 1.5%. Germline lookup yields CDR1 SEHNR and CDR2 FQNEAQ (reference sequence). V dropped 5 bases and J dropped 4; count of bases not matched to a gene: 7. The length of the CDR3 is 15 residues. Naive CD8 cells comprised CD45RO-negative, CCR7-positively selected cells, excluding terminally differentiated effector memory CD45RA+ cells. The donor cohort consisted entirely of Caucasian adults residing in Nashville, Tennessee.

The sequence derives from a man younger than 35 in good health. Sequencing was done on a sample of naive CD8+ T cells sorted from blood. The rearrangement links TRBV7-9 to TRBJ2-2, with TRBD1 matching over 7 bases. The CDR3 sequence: CASSPPGTVTGELFF. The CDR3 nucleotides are TGTGCCAGCAGCCCCCCCGGGACAGTCACCGGGGAGCTGTTTTTT. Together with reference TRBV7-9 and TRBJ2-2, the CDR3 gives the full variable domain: DTGVSQNPRHKITKRGQNVTFRCDPISEHNRLYWYRQTLGQGPEFLTYFQNEAQLEKSRLLSDRFSAERPKGSFSTLEIQRTEQGDSAMYLCASSPPGTVTGELFFGEGSRLTVL.